This TCR beta chain derives from a study of shared clonotypes between healthy human individuals. From germline, CDR1 is DFQATT and CDR2 SNEGSKA (reference sequence). Unmatched junction bases numbered 1, after V lost 4 bases and J lost 7 bases. The CDR3 contains 11 residues. Replicate PCRs run on sorted subsets employed roughly 190 ng DNA, approximately 30,000 T cell genomes. The data were produced by immunoSEQ multiplex PCR, yet TCRdb's version contains in-frame clones alone and is incomplete. Of a few million clones listed, 85% to 95% are singletons. The chain has TRBV20-1 and TRBJ2-1; 7 bases are shared with TRBD2. Sequenced material: naive CD4+ T cells sorted from blood. Subset of the sample: CD45RA+ positively selected. The receptor comes from a man between 18 and 35 years old in good health. The CDR3 DNA follows: TGCAGTGCTAAACTAGCGAATGAGCAGTTCTTC. Amino acid sequence: CSAKLANEQFF.